Reported below is one TCR beta chain. Its target is not known. Germline V gene data show CDR1 as ENHRY and CDR2 as SYGVKD. V was pared by 3 bases and J by 0 bases, with 6 bases between. This CDR3 has 15 amino acids. This sample was taken from a study of immune heterogeneity within non-small cell lung tumors. The study, taken as a whole, reports: Local clonality of T cells correlated moderately yet significantly with local tumor mutational burden (R about 0.32). Tumor sites in a patient shared identical dominant CDR3 beta clonotypes and also carried site-unique high-frequency clones. T-cell receptor beta clonotypes at high frequency differed largely between individual patients.

Amplification of the TCR beta CDR3 was achieved through multiplex PCR with 32 V and 13 J primers. A single record per CDR3 protein comes from TCRdb applying MiXCR to the multiplex PCR reads. This sample has about 22,000 distinct CDR3 sequences, with under 35% found just once. TCRs were amplified from about 640 ng gDNA of bulk tumor per sample. Biopsies, several per primary tumor and spaced far apart, were collected during surgery. Curative operations were performed on patients who had untreated, newly diagnosed non-small cell lung cancer. Donors comprised newly diagnosed non-small cell lung cancer patients undergoing surgery with curative intent.

Sample: lung tumor tissue. The sequence derives from a man aged 35 to 55 with non-small cell lung cancer. The V call is TRBV10-3, the J call TRBJ2-6; D ambiguous. This CDR3 reads CAISESVSGANVLTF. CDR3 nucleotides: TGTGCCATCAGTGAATCGGTCTCTGGGGCCAACGTCCTGACTTTC.